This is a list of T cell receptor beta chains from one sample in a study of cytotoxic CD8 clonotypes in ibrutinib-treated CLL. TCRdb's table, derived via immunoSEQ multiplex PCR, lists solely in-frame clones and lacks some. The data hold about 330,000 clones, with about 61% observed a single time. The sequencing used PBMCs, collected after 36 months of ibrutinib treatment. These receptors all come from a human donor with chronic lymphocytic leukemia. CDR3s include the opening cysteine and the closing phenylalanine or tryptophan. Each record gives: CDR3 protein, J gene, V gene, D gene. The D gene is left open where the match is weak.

CAIRAGVTGSYEQYF TRBJ2-7 TRBV10-3 NA
CASSFGGPTNEKLFF TRBJ1-4 TRBV5-1 NA
CASRRYTRTDTQYF TRBJ2-3 TRBV6-6 NA
CASSPRNPGLAEYEQYF TRBJ2-7 TRBV7-9 TRBD2
CASSLKSGLAPDTQYF TRBJ2-3 TRBV13 TRBD2
CAVPGRTDSGANVLTF TRBJ2-6 TRBV9 NA
CASRATSAKETQYF TRBJ2-5 TRBV2 TRBD2
CASSHGLAGLYNEQFF TRBJ2-1 TRBV4-1 TRBD2
CASSTDRGSTDTQYF TRBJ2-3 TRBV19 TRBD1
CASSLGARNSYEQYF TRBJ2-7 TRBV5-1 NA
CASSRADSGYGYTF TRBJ1-2 TRBV18 NA
CASSQLAGGPDEQFF TRBJ2-1 TRBV4-1 TRBD2
CASSQGLAGSSYEQYF TRBJ2-7 TRBV4-3 TRBD2
CATSRAISEKLFF TRBJ1-4 TRBV15 NA
CSVEYLQETQYF TRBJ2-5 TRBV29-1 NA
CASTASQETQYF TRBJ2-5 TRBV6-1 NA
CASSQEQGGPYGYTF TRBJ1-2 TRBV4-2 NA
CASSSPTSGTSYEQYF TRBJ2-7 TRBV6-5 TRBD2
CASSTAGTGEHGYTF TRBJ1-2 TRBV5-1 TRBD1
CASSWGTGVYNEQFF TRBJ2-1 TRBV19 TRBD1
CASSLLGTSGETDTQYF TRBJ2-3 TRBV5-6 TRBD2
CASSLVGTGASEQYF TRBJ2-7 TRBV7-2 TRBD1
CSVQAGTQYF TRBJ2-5 TRBV29-1 NA
CASSVGLLLAETQYF TRBJ2-5 TRBV9 NA
CASSQERFTKGDTQYF TRBJ2-3 TRBV4-2 NA
CAISVEGKSTGELFF TRBJ2-2 TRBV10-3 NA
CASSRLAGGGKGELFF TRBJ2-2 TRBV4-1 NA
CASSLQVNYGYTF TRBJ1-2 TRBV7-2 NA
CASSPGLAGTVSGTGELFF TRBJ2-2 TRBV13 TRBD2
CASSQSNRGDQPQHF TRBJ1-5 TRBV9 TRBD1
CASSTRDRVEGQYF TRBJ2-7 TRBV7-2 TRBD1
CSVEVLSSYNEQFF TRBJ2-1 TRBV29-1 NA
CASSQTQYEQYF TRBJ2-7 TRBV5-4 NA
CASSLAAWGYTF TRBJ1-2 TRBV7-9 NA
CASSPARGKSNEKLFF TRBJ1-4 TRBV11-3 NA
CASSLLSGSPRQYF TRBJ2-7 TRBV11-2 TRBD2
CASSLPTGFGNTIYF TRBJ1-3 TRBV19 TRBD1
CASSRTGGFTSGANVLTF TRBJ2-6 TRBV7-9 TRBD1
CASSPHGPVNTEAFF TRBJ1-1 TRBV6-5 NA
CASGGVYGYTF TRBJ1-2 TRBV5-1 NA
CAIRNRDDTEAFF TRBJ1-1 TRBV10-3 NA
CASSLGRTRTDTQYF TRBJ2-3 TRBV11-3 NA
CASRRAGEDEQYF TRBJ2-7 TRBV19 TRBD2
CASHQPGNGSKKIKNIQYF TRBJ2-4 TRBV27 NA
CASSSLGHYEQYF TRBJ2-7 TRBV5-6 NA
CASSPSLRDSEAFF TRBJ1-1 TRBV4-1 TRBD1